These T cell receptor beta chains were read from a single sample in a study of blood T cell repertoires in COVID-19. TCRdb's copy holds only in-frame clones and misses some; the assay was immunoSEQ multiplex PCR. This table holds 200,000 to 250,000 clones, around four fifths found once. The material sequenced was PBMCs or T cells enriched from blood (not recorded which). The receptors were gathered from a man aged 40-49 years who had recovered from COVID-19. The conserved cysteine and the conserved F or W are not part of the CDR3 here. The order of the fields is CDR3 protein, clone size, J gene, V gene. A row's size may be missing; if present it is once, few, many or a size class.

CDR3 protein: ASSLEGTTNEKLF
clone size: .
J gene: TRBJ1-4
V gene: TRBV5-1

CDR3 protein: ASSLIYGGKETQY
clone size: .
J gene: TRBJ2-5
V gene: TRBV11-2

CDR3 protein: ASSLGGSNQPQH
clone size: .
J gene: TRBJ1-5
V gene: TRBV28

CDR3 protein: AVSAGLASKNIQY
clone size: .
J gene: TRBJ2-4
V gene: TRBV27

CDR3 protein: ASSLAGQGKGPLH
clone size: .
J gene: TRBJ1-6
V gene: TRBV7-2

CDR3 protein: ASSAFSQGNYGYT
clone size: few
J gene: TRBJ1-2
V gene: TRBV9

CDR3 protein: ASSLLLAGGGNEQF
clone size: .
J gene: TRBJ2-1
V gene: TRBV18

CDR3 protein: ASSFWAHDGQNSPLH
clone size: .
J gene: TRBJ1-6
V gene: TRBV27

CDR3 protein: ASSFGSMQETQY
clone size: .
J gene: TRBJ2-5
V gene: TRBV5-1

CDR3 protein: ASRGGTRNTEAF
clone size: once
J gene: TRBJ1-1
V gene: TRBV2

CDR3 protein: ATSDGDRPYT
clone size: .
J gene: TRBJ1-2
V gene: TRBV24-1

CDR3 protein: ASSFSGSSYNEQF
clone size: .
J gene: TRBJ2-1
V gene: TRBV11-3